The subject of this entry is one TCR beta chain. The sample is drawn from a study of blood T cell repertoires in COVID-19. Study background: Collection of acute and convalescent COVID-19 samples took place in the United States, Italy and Spain.

Authors' analysis steps: Nucleated cell counts were estimated from reference gene primer amplification. The data were produced by immunoSEQ multiplex PCR, yet TCRdb's version contains in-frame clones alone and is incomplete. From that table come the V and J calls and clone size; the DNA was used to work out D and trimming. Of about 120,000 clones listed, about 75% are singletons. The sequence derives from a woman at least 80 years old with active or convalescent COVID-19. The sequenced material came from peripheral blood.

Here the CDR3 DNA reads TGTGCCAGCAGCCAAGATTTGGGGGGTTCGAATGAAAAACTGTTTTTT. Amino acids: CASSQDLGGSNEKLFF. V is TRBV4-2 and J is TRBJ1-4; TRBD1 might be the D (5 bases). CDR3 length equals 16 residues. Germline assignment: CDR1 LGHNA and CDR2 YNFKEQ. The V end lost 0 bases, the J end lost 5 bases, and 13 bases lay between the germline ends.